The text below deals with one T cell receptor beta chain. The antigen is not known. The data originate from a study of cytomegalovirus exposure and HLA in healthy donors. Per the germline V gene, CDR1 is LGHNA and CDR2 is YSLEER. The V end was cut by 1 base, the J end by 0 bases, with 7 bases between. The CDR3 is 15 amino acids. Findings and caveats of the study: Using the classifier, cytomegalovirus status was reportedly diagnosed with high specificity and sensitivity.

Clones were read by immunoSEQ multiplex PCR, and TCRdb kept only the in-frame ones, dropping some. The sample carries more than 140,000 clones, approximately 91% recorded once. The clonotype was recovered from a woman aged 18 to 35 in good health and CMV-seropositive. The chain uses TRBV4-3 and TRBJ2-4, with D perhaps matching TRBD2 (5 bases). Sample: PBMCs. Here the CDR3 reads CASSQGAGAKNIQYF. For the CDR3, the DNA is TGCGCCAGCAGCCAAGGGGCGGGAGCCAAAAACATTCAGTACTTC.